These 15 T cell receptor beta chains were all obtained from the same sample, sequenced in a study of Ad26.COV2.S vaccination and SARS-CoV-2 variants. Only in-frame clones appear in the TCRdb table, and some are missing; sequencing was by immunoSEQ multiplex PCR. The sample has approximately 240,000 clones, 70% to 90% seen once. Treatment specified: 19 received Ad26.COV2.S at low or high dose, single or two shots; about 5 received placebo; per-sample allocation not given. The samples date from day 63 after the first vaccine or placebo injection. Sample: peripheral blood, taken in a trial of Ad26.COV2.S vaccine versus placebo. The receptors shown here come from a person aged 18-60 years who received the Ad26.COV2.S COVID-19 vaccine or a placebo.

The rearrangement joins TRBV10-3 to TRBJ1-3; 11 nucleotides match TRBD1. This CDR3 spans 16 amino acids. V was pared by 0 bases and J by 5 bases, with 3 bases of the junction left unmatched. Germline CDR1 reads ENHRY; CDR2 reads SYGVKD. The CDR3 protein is CAISESDRGLRNTIYF. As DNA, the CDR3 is TGTGCCATCAGTGAGTCGGACAGGGGGCTAAGAAACACCATATATTTT.

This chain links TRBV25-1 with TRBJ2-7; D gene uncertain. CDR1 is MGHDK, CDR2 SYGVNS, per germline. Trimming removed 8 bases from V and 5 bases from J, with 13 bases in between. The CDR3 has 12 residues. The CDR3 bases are TGTGCCAGCCCTGATCCTTCGGACGAGCAGTACTTC. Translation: CASPDPSDEQYF.

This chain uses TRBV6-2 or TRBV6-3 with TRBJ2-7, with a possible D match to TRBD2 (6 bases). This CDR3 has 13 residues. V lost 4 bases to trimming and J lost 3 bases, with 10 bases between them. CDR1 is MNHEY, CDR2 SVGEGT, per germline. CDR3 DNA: TGTGCCAGCAGTTCACCCGGGAGCTACGAGCAGTACTTC. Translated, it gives CASSSPGSYEQYF.

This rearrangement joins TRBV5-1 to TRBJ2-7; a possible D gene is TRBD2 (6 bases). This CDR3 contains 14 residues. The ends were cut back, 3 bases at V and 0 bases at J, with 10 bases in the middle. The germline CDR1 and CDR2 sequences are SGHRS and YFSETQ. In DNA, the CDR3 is TGCGCCAGCAGCTCGGCGGGGTACTCCTACGAGCAGTACTTC. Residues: CASSSAGYSYEQYF. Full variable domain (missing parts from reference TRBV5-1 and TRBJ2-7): KAGVTQTPRYLIKTRGQQVTLSCSPISGHRSVSWYQQTPGQGLQFLFEYFSETQRNKGNFPGRFSGRQFSNSRSEMNVSTLELGDSALYLCASSSAGYSYEQYFGPGTRLTVT.

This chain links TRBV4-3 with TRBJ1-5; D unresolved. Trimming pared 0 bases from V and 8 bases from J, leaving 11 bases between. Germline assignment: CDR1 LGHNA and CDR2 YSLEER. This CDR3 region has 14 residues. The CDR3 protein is CASSQEMASEPQHF. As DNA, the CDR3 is TGCGCCAGCAGCCAAGAGATGGCTTCAGAGCCCCAGCATTTT.

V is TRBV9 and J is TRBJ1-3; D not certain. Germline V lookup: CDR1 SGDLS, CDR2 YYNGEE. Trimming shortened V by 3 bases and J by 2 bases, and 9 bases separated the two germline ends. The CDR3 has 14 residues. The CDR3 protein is CASSEVGAGNTIYF. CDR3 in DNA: TGTGCCAGCAGCGAGGTGGGAGCTGGAAACACCATATATTTT.

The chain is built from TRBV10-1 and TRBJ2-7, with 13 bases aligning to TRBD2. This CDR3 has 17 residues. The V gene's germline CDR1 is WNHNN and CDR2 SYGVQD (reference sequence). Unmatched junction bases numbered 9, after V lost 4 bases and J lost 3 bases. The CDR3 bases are TGCGCCAGCAGTGGGGTATCCGGGACTAGCGGGATCTACGAGCAGTACTTC. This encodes CASSGVSGTSGIYEQYF.

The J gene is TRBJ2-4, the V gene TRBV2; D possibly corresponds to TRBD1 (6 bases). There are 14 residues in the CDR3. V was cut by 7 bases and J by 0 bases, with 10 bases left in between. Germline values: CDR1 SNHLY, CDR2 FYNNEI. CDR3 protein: CASKQGLAKNIQYF. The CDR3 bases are TGTGCCAGCAAACAGGGCCTAGCCAAAAACATTCAGTACTTC.

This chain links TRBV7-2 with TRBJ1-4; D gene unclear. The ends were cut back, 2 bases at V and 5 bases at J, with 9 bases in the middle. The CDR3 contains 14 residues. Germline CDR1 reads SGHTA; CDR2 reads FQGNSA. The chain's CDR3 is CASSLSLSNEKLFF. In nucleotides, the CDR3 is TGTGCCAGCAGCTTAAGTCTGAGCAATGAAAAACTGTTTTTT.

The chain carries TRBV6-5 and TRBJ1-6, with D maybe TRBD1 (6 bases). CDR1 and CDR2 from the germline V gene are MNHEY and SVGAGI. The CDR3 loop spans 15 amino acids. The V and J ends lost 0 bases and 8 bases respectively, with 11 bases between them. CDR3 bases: TGTGCCAGCAGTTACTCAGGGGGATGGGATTCACCCCTCCACTTT. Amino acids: CASSYSGGWDSPLHF.

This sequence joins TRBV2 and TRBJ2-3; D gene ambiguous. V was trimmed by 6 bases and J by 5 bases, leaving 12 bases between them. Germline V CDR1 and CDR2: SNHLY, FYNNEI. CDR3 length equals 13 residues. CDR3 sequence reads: CASRRPAGDTQYF. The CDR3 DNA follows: TGTGCCAGCAGGAGACCCGCCGGAGATACGCAGTATTTT.

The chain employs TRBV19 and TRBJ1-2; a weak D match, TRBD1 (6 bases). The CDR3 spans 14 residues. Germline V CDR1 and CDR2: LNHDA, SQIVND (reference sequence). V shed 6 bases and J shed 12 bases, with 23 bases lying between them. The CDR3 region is CASSFLGQTFGDTF. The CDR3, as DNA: TGTGCCAGTAGCTTTCTAGGACAGACATTCGGGGACACCTTC.

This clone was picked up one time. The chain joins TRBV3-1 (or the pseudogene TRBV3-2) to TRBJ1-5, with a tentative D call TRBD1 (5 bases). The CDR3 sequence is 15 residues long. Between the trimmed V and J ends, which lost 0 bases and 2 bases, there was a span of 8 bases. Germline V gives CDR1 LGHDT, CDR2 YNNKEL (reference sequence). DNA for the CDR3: TGTGCCAGCAGCCAAGACCCGGGGGGCAATCAGCCCCAGCATTTT. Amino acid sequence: CASSQDPGGNQPQHF.

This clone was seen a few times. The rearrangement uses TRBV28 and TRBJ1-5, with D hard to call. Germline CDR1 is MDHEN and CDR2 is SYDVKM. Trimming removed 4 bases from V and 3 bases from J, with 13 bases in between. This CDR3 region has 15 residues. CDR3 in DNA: TGTGCCAGCAGTTCCGGACGGTTCACCAATCAGCCCCAGCATTTT. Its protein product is CASSSGRFTNQPQHF.

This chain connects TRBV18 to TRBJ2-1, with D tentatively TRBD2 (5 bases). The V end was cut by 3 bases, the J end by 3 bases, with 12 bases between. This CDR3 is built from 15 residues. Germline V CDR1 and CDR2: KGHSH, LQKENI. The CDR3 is CASSPSPGNYNEQFF. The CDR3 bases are TGTGCCAGCTCACCGAGCCCCGGGAACTACAATGAGCAGTTCTTC. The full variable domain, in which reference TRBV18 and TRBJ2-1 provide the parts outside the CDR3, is NAGVMQNPRHLVRRRGQEARLRCSPMKGHSHVYWYRQLPEEGLKFMVYLQKENIIDESGMPKERFSAEFPKEGPSILRIQQVVRGDSAAYFCASSPSPGNYNEQFFGPGTRLTVL.